The TCR beta chain described here comes from a study of shared clonotypes between healthy human individuals. Broader study findings: Naive subsets generally had larger estimated richness than memory subsets. Compared with clonotypes that all four donors shared, non-shared clonotypes had lower generation probabilities. Few donors limited the genetic and exposure-history diversity represented. Tissue TCR repertoires likely differ from these blood-only repertoires.

As to this clone: Its antigen remains unidentified.

Profiling relied on immunoSEQ multiplex PCR, and the TCRdb table lists in-frame clones only, not all of them. In the table there are some 1 million clones, around 76% of which are singletons. This CDR3 is built from 16 residues. CDR1 SGHTA and CDR2 FQGTGA come from the germline V gene. Unmatched junction bases numbered 11, after V lost 5 bases and J lost 7 bases. The rearrangement links TRBV7-3 to TRBJ2-2; 9 bases are shared with TRBD1. The sample taken for sequencing was memory CD4+ T cells sorted from blood. Subset noted: CD45RA-negative fraction. The TCR was taken from a man younger than 35 in good health. Here the CDR3 DNA reads TGTGCCAGCAGCGCCCACGCACAGGGGGCGGACGGGGAGCTGTTTTTT. Amino acid sequence: CASSAHAQGADGELFF.